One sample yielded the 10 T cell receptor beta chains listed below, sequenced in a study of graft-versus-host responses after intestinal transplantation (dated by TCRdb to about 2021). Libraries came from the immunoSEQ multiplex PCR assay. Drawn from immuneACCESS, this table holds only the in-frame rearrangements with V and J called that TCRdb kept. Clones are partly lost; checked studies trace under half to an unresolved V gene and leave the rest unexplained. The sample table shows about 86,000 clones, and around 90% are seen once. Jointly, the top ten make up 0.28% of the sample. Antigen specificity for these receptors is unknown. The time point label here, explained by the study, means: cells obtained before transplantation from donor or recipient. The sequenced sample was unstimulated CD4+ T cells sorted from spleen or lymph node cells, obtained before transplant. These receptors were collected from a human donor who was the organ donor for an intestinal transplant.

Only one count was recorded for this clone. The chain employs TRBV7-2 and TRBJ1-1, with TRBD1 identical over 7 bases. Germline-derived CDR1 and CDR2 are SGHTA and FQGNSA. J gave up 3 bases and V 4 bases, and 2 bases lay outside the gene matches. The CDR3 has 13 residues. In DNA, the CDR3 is TGTGCCAGCAGCTCGGGACAGCACACTGAAGCTTTCTTT. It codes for CASSSGQHTEAFF.

CDR3 coding DNA: TGTGCCAGCAGCTGGGACAGGACCTATGGCTACACCTTC. This translates into CASSWDRTYGYTF. V and J are TRBV14 and TRBJ1-2; TRBD1 matches at 8 bases. The junction had 3 bases not matched to a gene; V was cut back by 5 bases and J by 4 bases. The CDR3 covers 13 residues. Germline-derived CDR1 and CDR2 are SGHDN and FVKESK.

Written as DNA, the CDR3 is TGTGCCAGCAGTTCACCTGGGACAGGGCACGAGCAGTACTTC. It is translated as CASSSPGTGHEQYF. V gene TRBV28 combines with J gene TRBJ2-7; 9 bases fit TRBD1. The ends lost 4 bases at V and 5 bases at J; junction bases unmatched: 6. The V gene's germline CDR1 is MDHEN and CDR2 SYDVKM. This CDR3 has 14 residues.

CDR3 sequence: CASGLGGNTEAFF. Written as DNA, the CDR3 is TGTGCTAGTGGCCTAGGGGGCAACACTGAAGCTTTCTTT. The J gene is TRBJ1-1, the V gene TRBV12-5; TRBD1 aligns across 7 bases. Germline-derived CDR1 and CDR2 are LGHNT and FRNRAP. The V gene end was trimmed by 6 bases and the J gene end by 2 bases; junction bases not matched to a gene: 3. This CDR3 region has 13 residues.

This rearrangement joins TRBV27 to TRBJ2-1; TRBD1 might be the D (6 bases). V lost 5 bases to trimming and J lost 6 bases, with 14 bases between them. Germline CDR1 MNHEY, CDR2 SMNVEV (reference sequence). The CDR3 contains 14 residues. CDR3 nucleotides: TGTGCCAGCAGTAACAGGGTCGGGGCCAATGAGCAGTTCTTC. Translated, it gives CASSNRVGANEQFF.

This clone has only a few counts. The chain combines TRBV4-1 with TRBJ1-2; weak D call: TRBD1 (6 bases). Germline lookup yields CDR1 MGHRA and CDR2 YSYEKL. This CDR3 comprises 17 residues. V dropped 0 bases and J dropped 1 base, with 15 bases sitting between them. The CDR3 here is CASSQDSGQFDNYGYTF. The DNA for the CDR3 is TGCGCCAGCAGCCAAGATAGTGGACAGTTTGATAACTATGGCTACACCTTC.

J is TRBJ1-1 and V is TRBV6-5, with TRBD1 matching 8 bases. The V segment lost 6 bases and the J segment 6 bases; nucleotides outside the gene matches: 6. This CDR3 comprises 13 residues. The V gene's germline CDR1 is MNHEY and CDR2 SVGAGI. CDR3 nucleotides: TGTGCCAGCAGGCGAGACAGGGGCCCTGAAGCTTTCTTT. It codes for CASRRDRGPEAFF.

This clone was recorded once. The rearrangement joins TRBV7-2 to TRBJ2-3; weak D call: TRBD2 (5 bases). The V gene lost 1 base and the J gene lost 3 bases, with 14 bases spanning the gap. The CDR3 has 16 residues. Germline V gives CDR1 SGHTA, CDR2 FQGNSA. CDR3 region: CASSLGTPLRTDTQYF. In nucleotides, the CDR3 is TGTGCCAGCAGCTTAGGGACTCCACTTAGGACAGATACGCAGTATTTT.

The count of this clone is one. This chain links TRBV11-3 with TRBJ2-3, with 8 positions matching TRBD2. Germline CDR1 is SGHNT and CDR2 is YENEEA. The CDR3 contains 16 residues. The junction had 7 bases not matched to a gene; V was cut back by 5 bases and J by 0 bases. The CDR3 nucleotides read TGTGCCAGCAGCACTCGGGGGGGAATCAGCACAGATACGCAGTATTTT. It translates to CASSTRGGISTDTQYF.

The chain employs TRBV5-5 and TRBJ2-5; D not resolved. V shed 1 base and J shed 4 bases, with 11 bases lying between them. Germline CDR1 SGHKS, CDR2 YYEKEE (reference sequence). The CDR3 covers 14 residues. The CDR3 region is CASSLTDFPETQYF. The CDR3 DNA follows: TGTGCCAGCAGCTTGACAGATTTCCCAGAGACCCAGTACTTC.